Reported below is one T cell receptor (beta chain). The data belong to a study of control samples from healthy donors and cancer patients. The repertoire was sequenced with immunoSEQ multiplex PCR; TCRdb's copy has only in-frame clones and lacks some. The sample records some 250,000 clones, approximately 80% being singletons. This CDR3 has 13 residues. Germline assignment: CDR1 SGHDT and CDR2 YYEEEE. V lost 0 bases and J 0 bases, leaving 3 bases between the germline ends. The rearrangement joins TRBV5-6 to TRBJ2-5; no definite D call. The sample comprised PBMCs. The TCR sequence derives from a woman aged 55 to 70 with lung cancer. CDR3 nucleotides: TGTGCCAGCAGCTTGGGGTACCAAGAGACCCAGTACTTC. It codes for CASSLGYQETQYF.